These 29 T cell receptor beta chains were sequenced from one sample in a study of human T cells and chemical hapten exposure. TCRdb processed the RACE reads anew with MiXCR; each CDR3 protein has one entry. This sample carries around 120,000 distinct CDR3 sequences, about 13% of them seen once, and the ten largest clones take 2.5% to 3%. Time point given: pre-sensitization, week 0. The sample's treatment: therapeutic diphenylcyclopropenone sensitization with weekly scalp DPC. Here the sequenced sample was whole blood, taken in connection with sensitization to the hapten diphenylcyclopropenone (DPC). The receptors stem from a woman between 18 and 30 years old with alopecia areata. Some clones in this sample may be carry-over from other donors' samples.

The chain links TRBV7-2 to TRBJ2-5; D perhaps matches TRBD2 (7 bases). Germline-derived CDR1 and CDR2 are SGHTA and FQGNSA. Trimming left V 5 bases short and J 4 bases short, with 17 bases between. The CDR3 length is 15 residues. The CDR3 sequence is CASSPDGGRSETQYF. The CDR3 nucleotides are TGTGCCAGCAGCCCTGACGGGGGGCGGTCAGAGACCCAGTACTTC. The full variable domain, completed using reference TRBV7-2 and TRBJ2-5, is GAGVSQSPSNKVTEKGKDVELRCDPISGHTALYWYRQSLGQGLEFLIYFQGNSAPDKSGLPSDRFSAERTGGSVSTLTIQRTQQEDSAVYLCASSPDGGRSETQYFGPGTRLLVL.

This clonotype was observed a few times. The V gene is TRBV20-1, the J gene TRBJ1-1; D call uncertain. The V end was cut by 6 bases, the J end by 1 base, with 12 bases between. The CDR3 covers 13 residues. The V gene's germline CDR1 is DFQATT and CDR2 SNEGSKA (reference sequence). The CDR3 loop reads CSAPTPENTEAFF. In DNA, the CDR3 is TGCAGTGCGCCAACTCCAGAGAACACTGAAGCTTTCTTT.

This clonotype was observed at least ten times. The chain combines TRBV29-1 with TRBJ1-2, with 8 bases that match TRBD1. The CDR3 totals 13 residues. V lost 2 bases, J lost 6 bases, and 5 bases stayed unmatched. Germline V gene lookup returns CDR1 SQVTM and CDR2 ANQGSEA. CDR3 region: CSVETSGGNGYTF. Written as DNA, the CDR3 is TGCAGCGTTGAAACGTCAGGGGGCAATGGCTACACCTTC.

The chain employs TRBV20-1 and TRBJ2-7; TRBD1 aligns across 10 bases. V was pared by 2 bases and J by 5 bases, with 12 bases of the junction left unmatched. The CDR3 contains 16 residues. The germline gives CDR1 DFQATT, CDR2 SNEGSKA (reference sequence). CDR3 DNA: TGCAGTGCTAGATCTTTATGGGGACAGGGGAGGGACGAGCAGTACTTC. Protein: CSARSLWGQGRDEQYF.

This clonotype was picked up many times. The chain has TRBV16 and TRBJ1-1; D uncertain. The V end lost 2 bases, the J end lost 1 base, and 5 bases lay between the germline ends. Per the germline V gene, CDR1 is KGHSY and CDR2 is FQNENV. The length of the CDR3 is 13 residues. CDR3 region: CASSQGRNTEAFF. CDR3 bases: TGTGCCAGCAGCCAAGGCAGGAACACTGAAGCTTTCTTT.

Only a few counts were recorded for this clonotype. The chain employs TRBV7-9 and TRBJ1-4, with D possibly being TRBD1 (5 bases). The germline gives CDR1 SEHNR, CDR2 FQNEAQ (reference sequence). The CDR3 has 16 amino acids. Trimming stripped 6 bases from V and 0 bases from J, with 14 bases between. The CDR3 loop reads CASSLTVAPTNEKLFF. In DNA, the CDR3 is TGTGCCAGCAGTTTGACAGTTGCCCCAACTAATGAAAAACTGTTTTTT.

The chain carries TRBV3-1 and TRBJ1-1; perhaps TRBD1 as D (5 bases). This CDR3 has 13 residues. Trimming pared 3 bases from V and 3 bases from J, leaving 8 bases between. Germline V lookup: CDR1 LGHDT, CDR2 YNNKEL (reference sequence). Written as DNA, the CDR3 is TGTGCCAGCAGCCAGACGGGGGACACTGAAGCTTTCTTT. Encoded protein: CASSQTGDTEAFF.

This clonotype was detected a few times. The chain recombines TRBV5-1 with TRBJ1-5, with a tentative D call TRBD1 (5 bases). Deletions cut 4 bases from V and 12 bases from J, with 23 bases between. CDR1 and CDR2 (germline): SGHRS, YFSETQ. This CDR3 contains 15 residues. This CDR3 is CASSLWGSRESLQHF. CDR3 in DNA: TGCGCCAGCAGCCTCTGGGGATCCAGGGAGTCACTCCAGCATTTT. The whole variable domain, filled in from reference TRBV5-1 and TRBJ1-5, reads KAGVTQTPRYLIKTRGQQVTLSCSPISGHRSVSWYQQTPGQGLQFLFEYFSETQRNKGNFPGRFSGRQFSNSRSEMNVSTLELGDSALYLCASSLWGSRESLQHFGDGTRLSIL.

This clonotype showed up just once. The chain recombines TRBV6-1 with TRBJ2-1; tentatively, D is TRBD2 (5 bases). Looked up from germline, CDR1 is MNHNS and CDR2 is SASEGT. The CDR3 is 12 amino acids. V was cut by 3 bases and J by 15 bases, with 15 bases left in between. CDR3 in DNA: TGTGCCAGCAGTGACTCTACTAGGAGGCGGTTCTTC. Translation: CASSDSTRRRFF.

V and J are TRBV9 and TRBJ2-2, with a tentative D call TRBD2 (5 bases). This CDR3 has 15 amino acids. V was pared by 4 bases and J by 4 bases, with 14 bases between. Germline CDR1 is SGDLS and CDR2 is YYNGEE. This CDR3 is CASSPRGGGTGELFF. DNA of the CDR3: TGTGCCAGCAGCCCTCGAGGAGGTGGCACCGGGGAGCTGTTTTTT.

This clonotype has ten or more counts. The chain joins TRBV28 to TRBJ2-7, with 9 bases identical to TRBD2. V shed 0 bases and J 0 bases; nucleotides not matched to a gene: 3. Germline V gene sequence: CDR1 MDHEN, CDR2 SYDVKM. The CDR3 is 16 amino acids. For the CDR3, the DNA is TGTGCCAGCAGTTTATGGAGCGGGGGGAGCTCCTACGAGCAGTACTTC. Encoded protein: CASSLWSGGSSYEQYF. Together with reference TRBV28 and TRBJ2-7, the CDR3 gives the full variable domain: DVKVTQSSRYLVKRTGEKVFLECVQDMDHENMFWYRQDPGLGLRLIYFSYDVKMKEKGDIPEGYSVSREKKERFSLILESASTNQTSMYLCASSLWSGGSSYEQYFGPGTRLTVT.

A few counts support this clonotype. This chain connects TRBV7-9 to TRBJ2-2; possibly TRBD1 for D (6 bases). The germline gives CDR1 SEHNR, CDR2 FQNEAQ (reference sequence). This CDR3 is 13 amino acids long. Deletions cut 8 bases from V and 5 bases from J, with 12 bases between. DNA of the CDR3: TGTGCCAGCGTTAAACAGGGAACCGGGGAGCTGTTTTTT. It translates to CASVKQGTGELFF.

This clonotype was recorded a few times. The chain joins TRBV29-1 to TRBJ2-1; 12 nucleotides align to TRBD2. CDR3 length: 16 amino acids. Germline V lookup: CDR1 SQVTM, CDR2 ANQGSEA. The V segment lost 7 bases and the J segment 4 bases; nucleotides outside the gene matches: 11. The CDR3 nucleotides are TGCAGCGCCCGAGGCCGAGGACTAGCGGGGTACAATGAGCAGTTCTTC. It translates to CSARGRGLAGYNEQFF.

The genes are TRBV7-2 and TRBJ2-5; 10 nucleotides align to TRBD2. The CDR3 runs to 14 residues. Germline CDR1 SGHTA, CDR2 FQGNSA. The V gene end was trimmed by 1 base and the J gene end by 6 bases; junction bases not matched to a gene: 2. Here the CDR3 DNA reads TGTGCCAGCAGCTTAGGACTAGCGGGTCAGACCCAGTACTTC. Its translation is CASSLGLAGQTQYF.

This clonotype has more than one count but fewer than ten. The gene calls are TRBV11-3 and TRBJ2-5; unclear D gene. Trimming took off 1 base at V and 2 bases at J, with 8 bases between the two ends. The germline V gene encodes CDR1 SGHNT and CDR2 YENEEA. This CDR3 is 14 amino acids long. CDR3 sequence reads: CASSLGSLQETQYF. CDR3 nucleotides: TGTGCCAGCAGCTTAGGGTCACTTCAAGAGACCCAGTACTTC.

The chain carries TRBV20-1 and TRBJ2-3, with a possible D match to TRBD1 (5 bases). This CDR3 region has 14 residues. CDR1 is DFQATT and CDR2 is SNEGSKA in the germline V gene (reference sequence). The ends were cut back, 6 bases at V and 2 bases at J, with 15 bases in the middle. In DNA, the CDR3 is TGCAGTGCCTTACAGGTTTCCAACACAGATACGCAGTATTTT. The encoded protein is CSALQVSNTDTQYF.

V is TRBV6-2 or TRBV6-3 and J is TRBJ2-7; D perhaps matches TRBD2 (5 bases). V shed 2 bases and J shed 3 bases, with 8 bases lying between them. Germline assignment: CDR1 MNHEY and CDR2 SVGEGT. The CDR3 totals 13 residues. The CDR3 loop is CASSYIRDYEQYF. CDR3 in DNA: TGTGCCAGCAGTTACATTCGGGACTACGAGCAGTACTTC.

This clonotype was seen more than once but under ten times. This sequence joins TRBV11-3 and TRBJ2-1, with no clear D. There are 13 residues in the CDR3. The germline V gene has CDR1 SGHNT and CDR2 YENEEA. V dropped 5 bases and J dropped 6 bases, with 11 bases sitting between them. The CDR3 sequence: CASSPLLGNEQFF. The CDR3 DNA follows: TGTGCCAGCAGCCCCCTCTTAGGCAATGAGCAGTTCTTC.

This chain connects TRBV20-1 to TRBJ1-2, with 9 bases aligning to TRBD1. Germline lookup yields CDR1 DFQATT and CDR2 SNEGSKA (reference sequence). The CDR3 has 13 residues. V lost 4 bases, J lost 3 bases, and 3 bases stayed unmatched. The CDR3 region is CSAKDRGDYGYTF. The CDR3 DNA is TGCAGTGCTAAGGACAGGGGTGACTATGGCTACACCTTC.

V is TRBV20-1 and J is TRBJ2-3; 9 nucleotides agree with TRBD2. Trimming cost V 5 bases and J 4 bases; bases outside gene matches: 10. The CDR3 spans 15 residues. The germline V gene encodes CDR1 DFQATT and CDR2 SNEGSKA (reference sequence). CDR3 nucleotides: TGCAGTGCTCCTATTAACGCGGGGGGGCCAGATACGCAGTATTTT. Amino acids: CSAPINAGGPDTQYF.

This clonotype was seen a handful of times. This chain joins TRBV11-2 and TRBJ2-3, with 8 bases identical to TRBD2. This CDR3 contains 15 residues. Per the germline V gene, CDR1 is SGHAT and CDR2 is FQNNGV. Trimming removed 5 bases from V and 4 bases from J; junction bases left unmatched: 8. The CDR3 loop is CASSPSRGGSDTQYF. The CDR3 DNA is TGTGCCAGCAGCCCATCACGGGGGGGTTCAGATACGCAGTATTTT.

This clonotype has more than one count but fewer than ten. The CDR3 nucleotides read TGCAGCGGGACCTGGGGCACAGATACGCAGTATTTT. Translation gives CSGTWGTDTQYF. The chain is built from TRBV29-1 and TRBJ2-3, with no clear D. The CDR3 is made up of 12 amino acids. CDR1 and CDR2 from the germline V gene are SQVTM and ANQGSEA. With 7 bases removed from V and 1 base from J, the gap between germline ends came to 9 bases.

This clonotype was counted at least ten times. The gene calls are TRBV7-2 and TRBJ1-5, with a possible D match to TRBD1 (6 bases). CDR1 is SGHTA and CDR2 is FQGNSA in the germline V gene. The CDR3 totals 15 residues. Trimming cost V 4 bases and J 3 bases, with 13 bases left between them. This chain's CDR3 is CASSSTGQFNQPQHF. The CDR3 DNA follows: TGTGCCAGCAGCTCTACCGGACAGTTCAATCAGCCCCAGCATTTT.

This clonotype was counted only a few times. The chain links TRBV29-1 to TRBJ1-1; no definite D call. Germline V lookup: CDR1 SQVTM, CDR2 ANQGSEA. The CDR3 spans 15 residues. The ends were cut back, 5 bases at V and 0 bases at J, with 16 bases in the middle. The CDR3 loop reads CSVRTNSHMNTEAFF. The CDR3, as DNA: TGCAGCGTTCGCACGAACAGTCACATGAACACTGAAGCTTTCTTT. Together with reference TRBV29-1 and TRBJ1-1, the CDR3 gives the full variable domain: SAVISQKPSRDICQRGTSLTIQCQVDSQVTMMFWYRQQPGQSLTLIATANQGSEATYESGFVIDKFPISRPNLTFSTLTVSNMSPEDSSIYLCSVRTNSHMNTEAFFGQGTRLTVV.

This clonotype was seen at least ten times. The CDR3 DNA reads as TGTGCCAGCAGTTACCCCACCGGGGAGCTGTTTTTT. This encodes CASSYPTGELFF. The genes are TRBV11-2 and TRBJ2-2; D not certain. Trimming removed 6 bases from V and 4 bases from J, with 6 bases in between. CDR1 SGHAT and CDR2 FQNNGV come from the germline V gene. The CDR3 length is 12 residues.

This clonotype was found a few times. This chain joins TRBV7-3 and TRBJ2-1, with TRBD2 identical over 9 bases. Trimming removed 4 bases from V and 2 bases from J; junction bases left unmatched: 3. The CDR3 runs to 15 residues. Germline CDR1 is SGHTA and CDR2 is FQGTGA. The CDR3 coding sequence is TGTGCCAGCAGCTCTGGACTAGCGACCTACAATGAGCAGTTCTTC. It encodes CASSSGLATYNEQFF.

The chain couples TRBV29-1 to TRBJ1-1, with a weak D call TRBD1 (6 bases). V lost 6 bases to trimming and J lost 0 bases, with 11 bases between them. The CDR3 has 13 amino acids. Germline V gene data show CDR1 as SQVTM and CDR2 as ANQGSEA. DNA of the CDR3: TGCAGCGTGCCCGGGACACTGAACACTGAAGCTTTCTTT. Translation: CSVPGTLNTEAFF. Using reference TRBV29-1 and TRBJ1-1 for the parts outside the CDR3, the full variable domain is SAVISQKPSRDICQRGTSLTIQCQVDSQVTMMFWYRQQPGQSLTLIATANQGSEATYESGFVIDKFPISRPNLTFSTLTVSNMSPEDSSIYLCSVPGTLNTEAFFGQGTRLTVV.

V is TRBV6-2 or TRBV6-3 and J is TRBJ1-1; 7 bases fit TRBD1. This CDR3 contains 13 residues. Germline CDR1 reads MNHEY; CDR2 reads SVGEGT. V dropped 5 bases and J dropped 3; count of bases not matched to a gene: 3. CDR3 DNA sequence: TGTGCCAGCAGTCCGGGACAGCACACTGAAGCTTTCTTT. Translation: CASSPGQHTEAFF.

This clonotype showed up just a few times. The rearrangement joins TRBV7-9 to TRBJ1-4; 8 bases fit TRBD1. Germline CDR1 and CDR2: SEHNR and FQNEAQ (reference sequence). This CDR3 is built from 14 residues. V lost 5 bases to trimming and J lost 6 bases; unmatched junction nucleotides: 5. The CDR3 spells CASSVGQVDEKLFF. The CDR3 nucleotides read TGTGCCAGCAGCGTGGGACAGGTTGATGAAAAACTGTTTTTT.